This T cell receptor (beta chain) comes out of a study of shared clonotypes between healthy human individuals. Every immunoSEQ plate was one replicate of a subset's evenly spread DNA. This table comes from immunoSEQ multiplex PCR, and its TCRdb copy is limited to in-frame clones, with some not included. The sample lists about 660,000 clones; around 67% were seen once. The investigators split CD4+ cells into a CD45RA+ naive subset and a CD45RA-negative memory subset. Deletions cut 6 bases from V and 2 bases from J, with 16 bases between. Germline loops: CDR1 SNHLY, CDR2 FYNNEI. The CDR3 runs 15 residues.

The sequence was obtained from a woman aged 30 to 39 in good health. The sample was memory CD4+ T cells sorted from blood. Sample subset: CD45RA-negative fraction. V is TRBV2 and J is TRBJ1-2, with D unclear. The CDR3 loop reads CASSPDHLGNYGYTF. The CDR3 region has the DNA TGTGCCAGCAGCCCCGACCACCTGGGAAACTATGGCTACACCTTC.